This T cell receptor beta chain was recorded in a study of technical replicates of blood from several donors. This table comes from immunoSEQ multiplex PCR, and its TCRdb copy is limited to in-frame clones, with some not included. The profile shows 55,000 to 80,000 clones, roughly 91% of them singletons. V was trimmed by 6 bases and J by 5 bases, leaving 13 bases between them. Germline V CDR1 and CDR2: GTSNPN, SVGIG (reference sequence). CDR3 length equals 12 residues. Sequenced sample: PBMCs. This chain uses TRBV30 with TRBJ1-2; D gene uncertain. The origin of this receptor is a human donor in good health. Some clones in this sample may be carry-over from other donors' samples. The CDR3 nucleotides are TGTGCCTGCCAGCAGGCGGGATATGGCTACACCTTC. It codes for CACQQAGYGYTF.